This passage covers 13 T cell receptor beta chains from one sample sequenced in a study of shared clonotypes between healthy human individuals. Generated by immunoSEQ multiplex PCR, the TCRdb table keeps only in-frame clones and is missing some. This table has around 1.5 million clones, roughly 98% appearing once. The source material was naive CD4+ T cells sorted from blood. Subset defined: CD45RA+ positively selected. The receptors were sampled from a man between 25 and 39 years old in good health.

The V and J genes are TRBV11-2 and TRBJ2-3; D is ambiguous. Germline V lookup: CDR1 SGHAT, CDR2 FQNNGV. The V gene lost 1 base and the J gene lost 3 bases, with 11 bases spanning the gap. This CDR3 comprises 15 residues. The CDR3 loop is CASSLGGSPTDTQYF. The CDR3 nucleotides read TGTGCCAGCAGCTTAGGAGGTAGCCCAACAGATACGCAGTATTTT.

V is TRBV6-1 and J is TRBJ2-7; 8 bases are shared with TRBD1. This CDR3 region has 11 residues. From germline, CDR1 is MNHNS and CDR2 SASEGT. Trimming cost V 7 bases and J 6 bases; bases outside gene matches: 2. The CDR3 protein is CASTQGGEQYF. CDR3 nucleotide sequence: TGTGCCAGCACACAGGGGGGCGAGCAGTACTTC.

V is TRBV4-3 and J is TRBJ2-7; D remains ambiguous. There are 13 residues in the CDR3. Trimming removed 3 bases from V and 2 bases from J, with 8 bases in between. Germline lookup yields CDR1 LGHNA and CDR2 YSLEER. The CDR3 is CASSHTVAYEQYF. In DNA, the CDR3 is TGCGCCAGCAGCCACACAGTAGCCTACGAGCAGTACTTC.

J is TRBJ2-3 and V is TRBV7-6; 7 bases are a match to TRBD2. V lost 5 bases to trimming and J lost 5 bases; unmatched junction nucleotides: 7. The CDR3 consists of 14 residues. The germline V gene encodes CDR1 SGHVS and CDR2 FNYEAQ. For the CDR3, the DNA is TGTGCCAGCAGCCCGATAGCGGGTAGAGATACGCAGTATTTT. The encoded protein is CASSPIAGRDTQYF.

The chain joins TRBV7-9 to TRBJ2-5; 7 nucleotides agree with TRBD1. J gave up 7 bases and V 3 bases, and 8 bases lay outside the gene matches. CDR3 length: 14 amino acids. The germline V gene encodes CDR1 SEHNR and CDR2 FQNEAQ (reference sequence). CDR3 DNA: TGTGCCAGCAGCTTTAACACAGGGGACGGGACCCAGTACTTC. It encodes CASSFNTGDGTQYF.

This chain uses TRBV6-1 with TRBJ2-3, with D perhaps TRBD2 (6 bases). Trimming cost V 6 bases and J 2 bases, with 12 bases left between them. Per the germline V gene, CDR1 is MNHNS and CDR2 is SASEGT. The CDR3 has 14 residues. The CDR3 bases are TGTGCCAGCAGAGATAGCGGAATCACAGATACGCAGTATTTT. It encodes CASRDSGITDTQYF.

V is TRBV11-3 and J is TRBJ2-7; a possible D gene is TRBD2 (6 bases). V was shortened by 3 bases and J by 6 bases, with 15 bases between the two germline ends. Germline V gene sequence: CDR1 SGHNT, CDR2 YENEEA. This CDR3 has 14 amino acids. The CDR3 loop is CASSFGGTFLEQYF. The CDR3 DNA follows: TGTGCCAGCAGCTTTGGGGGGACTTTCCTCGAGCAGTACTTC.

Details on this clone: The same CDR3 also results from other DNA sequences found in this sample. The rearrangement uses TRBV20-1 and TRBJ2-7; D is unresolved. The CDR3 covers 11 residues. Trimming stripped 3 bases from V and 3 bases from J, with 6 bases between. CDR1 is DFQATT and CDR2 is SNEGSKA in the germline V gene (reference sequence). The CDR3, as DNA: TGCAGTGCTAGTGGCGGCTACGAGCAGTACTTC. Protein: CSASGGYEQYF.

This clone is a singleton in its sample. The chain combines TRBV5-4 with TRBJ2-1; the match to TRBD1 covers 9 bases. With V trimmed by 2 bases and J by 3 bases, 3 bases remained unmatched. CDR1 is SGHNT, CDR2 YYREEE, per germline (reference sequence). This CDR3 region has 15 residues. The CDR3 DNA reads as TGTGCCAGCAGCTTTAGACAGGGGGACTACAATGAGCAGTTCTTC. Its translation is CASSFRQGDYNEQFF.

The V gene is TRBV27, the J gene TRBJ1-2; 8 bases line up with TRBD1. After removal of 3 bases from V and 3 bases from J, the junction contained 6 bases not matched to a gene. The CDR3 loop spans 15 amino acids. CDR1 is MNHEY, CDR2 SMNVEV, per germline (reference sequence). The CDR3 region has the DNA TGTGCCAGCAGTTTGGCCCCGACAGGGGACTATGGCTACACCTTC. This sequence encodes CASSLAPTGDYGYTF.

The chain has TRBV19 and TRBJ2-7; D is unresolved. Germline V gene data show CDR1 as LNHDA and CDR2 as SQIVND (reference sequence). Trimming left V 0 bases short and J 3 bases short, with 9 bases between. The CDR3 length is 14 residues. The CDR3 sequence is CASSIDPGNYEQYF. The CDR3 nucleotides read TGTGCCAGTAGTATAGACCCCGGTAACTACGAGCAGTACTTC. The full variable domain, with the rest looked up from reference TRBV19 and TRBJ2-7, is DGGITQSPKYLFRKEGQNVTLSCEQNLNHDAMYWYRQDPGQGLRLIYYSQIVNDFQKGDIAEGYSVSREKKESFPLTVTSAQKNPTAFYLCASSIDPGNYEQYFGPGTRLTVT.

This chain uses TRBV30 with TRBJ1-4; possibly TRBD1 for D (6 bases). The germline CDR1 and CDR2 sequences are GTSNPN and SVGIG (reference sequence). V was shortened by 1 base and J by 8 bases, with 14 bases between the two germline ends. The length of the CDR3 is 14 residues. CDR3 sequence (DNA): TGTGCCTGGAGTGGTGGGGGGGCGTACGAAAAACTGTTTTTT. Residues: CAWSGGGAYEKLFF.

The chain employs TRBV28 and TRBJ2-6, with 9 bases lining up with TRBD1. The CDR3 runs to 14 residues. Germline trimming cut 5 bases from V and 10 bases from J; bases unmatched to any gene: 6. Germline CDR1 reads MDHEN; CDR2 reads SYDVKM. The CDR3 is CASSGDREVNVLTF. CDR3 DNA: TGTGCCAGCAGTGGGGACAGGGAAGTAAACGTCCTGACTTTC. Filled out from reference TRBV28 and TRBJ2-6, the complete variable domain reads DVKVTQSSRYLVKRTGEKVFLECVQDMDHENMFWYRQDPGLGLRLIYFSYDVKMKEKGDIPEGYSVSREKKERFSLILESASTNQTSMYLCASSGDREVNVLTFGAGSRLTVL.